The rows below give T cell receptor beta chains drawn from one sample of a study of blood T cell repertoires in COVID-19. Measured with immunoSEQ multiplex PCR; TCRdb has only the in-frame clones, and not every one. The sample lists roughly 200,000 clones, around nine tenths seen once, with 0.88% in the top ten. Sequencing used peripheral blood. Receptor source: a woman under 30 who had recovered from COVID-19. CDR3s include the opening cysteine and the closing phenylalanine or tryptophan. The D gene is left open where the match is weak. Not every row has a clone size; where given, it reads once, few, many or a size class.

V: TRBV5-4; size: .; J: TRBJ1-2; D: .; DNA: TGTGCCAGCAGCTTAGGAGCTTATGGCTACACCTTC; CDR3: CASSLGAYGYTF
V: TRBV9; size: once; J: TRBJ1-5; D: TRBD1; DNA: TGTGCCAGCAGCGCCGAGGGGGCCGGCAATCAGCCCCAGCATTTT; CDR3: CASSAEGAGNQPQHF
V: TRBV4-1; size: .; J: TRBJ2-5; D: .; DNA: TGCGCCAGCAGCCACAGGGTGGGGGAGACCCAGTACTTC; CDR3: CASSHRVGETQYF
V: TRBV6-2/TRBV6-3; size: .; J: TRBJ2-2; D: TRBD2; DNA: TGTGCCAGCAGTTACTGGGGGGGTAGGGACACCGGGGAGCTGTTTTTT; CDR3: CASSYWGGRDTGELFF
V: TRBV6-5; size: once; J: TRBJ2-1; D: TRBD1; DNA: TGTGCCAGCAGCCCCGGGACAGAGCTATACAATGAGCAGTTCTTC; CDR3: CASSPGTELYNEQFF
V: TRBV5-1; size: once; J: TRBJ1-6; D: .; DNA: TGCGCCAGCAGCTGGGACACGAGCTCCTATAATTCACCCCTCCACTTT; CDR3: CASSWDTSSYNSPLHF
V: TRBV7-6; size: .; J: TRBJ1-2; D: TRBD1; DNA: TGTGCCAGCAGCTTGGGACAGGGGCGGACCTATGGCTACACCTTC; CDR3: CASSLGQGRTYGYTF
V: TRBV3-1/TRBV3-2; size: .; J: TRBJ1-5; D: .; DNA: TGTGCCAGCAGCCCCGGACACAATAGCAATCAGCCCCAGCATTTT; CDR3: CASSPGHNSNQPQHF
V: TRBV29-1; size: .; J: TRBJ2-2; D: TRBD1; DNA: TGCAGCGGACAGGGTCCCGGGGAGCTGTTTTTT; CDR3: CSGQGPGELFF
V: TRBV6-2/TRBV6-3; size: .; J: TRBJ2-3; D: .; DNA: TGTGCCAGCAGTTACTCGACTGGGACTCGGGCGGATACGCAGTATTTT; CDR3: CASSYSTGTRADTQYF